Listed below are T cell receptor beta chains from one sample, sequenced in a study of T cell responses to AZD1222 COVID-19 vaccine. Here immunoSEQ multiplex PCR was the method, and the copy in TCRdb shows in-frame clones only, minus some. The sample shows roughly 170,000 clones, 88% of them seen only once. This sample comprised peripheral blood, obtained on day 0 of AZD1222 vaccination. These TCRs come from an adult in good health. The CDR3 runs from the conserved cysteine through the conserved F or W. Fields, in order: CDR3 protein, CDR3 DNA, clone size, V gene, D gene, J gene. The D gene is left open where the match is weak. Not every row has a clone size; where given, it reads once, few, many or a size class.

CDR3aa: CASSQDHRANQPQHF
CDR3nt: TGTGCCAGCAGCCAAGATCACAGGGCGAATCAGCCCCAGCATTTT
abundance: .
v_gene: TRBV3-1/TRBV3-2
d_gene: .
j_gene: TRBJ1-5

CDR3aa: CASTLLGTSGRSSYNEQFF
CDR3nt: TGCGCCAGCACCCTGCTGGGGACTAGCGGTCGGAGCTCCTACAATGAGCAGTTCTTC
abundance: .
v_gene: TRBV5-1
d_gene: TRBD2
j_gene: TRBJ2-1

CDR3aa: CASSLDSASPLHF
CDR3nt: TGTGCCAGCAGCTTAGATAGTGCCTCACCCCTCCACTTT
abundance: .
v_gene: TRBV11-2
d_gene: .
j_gene: TRBJ1-6

CDR3aa: CAISGDPGEQYF
CDR3nt: TGTGCCATCAGTGGAGATCCAGGAGAGCAGTACTTC
abundance: .
v_gene: TRBV10-3
d_gene: .
j_gene: TRBJ2-7

CDR3aa: CASSEGHRNQPQHF
CDR3nt: TGTGCCAGCAGTGAGGGACACCGAAATCAGCCCCAGCATTTT
abundance: .
v_gene: TRBV6-1
d_gene: .
j_gene: TRBJ1-5

CDR3aa: CASDQVSGNTIYF
CDR3nt: TGTGCCAGCGACCAGGTCTCTGGAAACACCATATATTTT
abundance: .
v_gene: TRBV7-9
d_gene: .
j_gene: TRBJ1-3

CDR3aa: CASRRTGTLEAFF
CDR3nt: TGCGCCAGCAGAAGGACAGGGACCCTTGAAGCTTTCTTT
abundance: .
v_gene: TRBV5-1
d_gene: TRBD1
j_gene: TRBJ1-1

CDR3aa: CASSVTTASYEQYF
CDR3nt: TGTGCCAGCAGCGTAACCACCGCCTCCTACGAGCAGTACTTC
abundance: .
v_gene: TRBV9
d_gene: .
j_gene: TRBJ2-7

CDR3aa: CASNLPGGPQETQYF
CDR3nt: TGTGCCAGCAATCTCCCCGGGGGACCCCAAGAGACCCAGTACTTC
abundance: once
v_gene: TRBV7-2
d_gene: .
j_gene: TRBJ2-5

CDR3aa: CASSQLPQQGSYEQYF
CDR3nt: TGCGCCAGCAGTCAATTGCCTCAACAGGGCTCCTACGAGCAGTACTTC
abundance: .
v_gene: TRBV23-1
d_gene: .
j_gene: TRBJ2-7

CDR3aa: CASSKGAKNYGYTF
CDR3nt: TGTGCCAGCAGCAAAGGGGCCAAGAACTATGGCTACACCTTC
abundance: .
v_gene: TRBV21-1
d_gene: .
j_gene: TRBJ1-2

CDR3aa: CSVRDRESSYNEQFF
CDR3nt: TGCAGCGTCCGGGACAGGGAAAGCTCCTACAATGAGCAGTTCTTC
abundance: .
v_gene: TRBV29-1
d_gene: TRBD1
j_gene: TRBJ2-1

CDR3aa: CASSGGSGADTQYF
CDR3nt: TGTGCCAGCAGCGGCGGGAGTGGGGCGGATACGCAGTATTTT
abundance: .
v_gene: TRBV9
d_gene: TRBD2
j_gene: TRBJ2-3

CDR3aa: CASSFSTTGIEETQYF
CDR3nt: TGTGCCAGCAGCTTTAGTACCACAGGGATTGAAGAGACCCAGTACTTC
abundance: .
v_gene: TRBV7-8
d_gene: .
j_gene: TRBJ2-5

CDR3aa: CASSPSGQSNEKLFF
CDR3nt: TGCGCCAGCAGCCCATCGGGACAGTCTAATGAAAAACTGTTTTTT
abundance: .
v_gene: TRBV4-1
d_gene: TRBD1
j_gene: TRBJ1-4

CDR3aa: CASSFWRLHSYEQYF
CDR3nt: TGTGCCAGCAGTTTCTGGAGGTTACATAGCTACGAGCAGTACTTC
abundance: .
v_gene: TRBV27
d_gene: .
j_gene: TRBJ2-7

CDR3aa: CASTAVQETQYF
CDR3nt: TGTGCCAGCACCGCGGTGCAAGAGACCCAGTACTTC
abundance: .
v_gene: TRBV12-3/TRBV12-4
d_gene: .
j_gene: TRBJ2-5

CDR3aa: CASSLAGFGGAYEQYF
CDR3nt: TGTGCCAGCAGTTTAGCGGGTTTCGGGGGGGCCTACGAGCAGTACTTC
abundance: .
v_gene: TRBV28
d_gene: TRBD2
j_gene: TRBJ2-7

CDR3aa: CASSYREGAGYTF
CDR3nt: TGTGCCAGCAGTTACAGGGAAGGTGCTGGCTACACCTTC
abundance: .
v_gene: TRBV6-5
d_gene: .
j_gene: TRBJ1-2

CDR3aa: CASSSLLAGELFF
CDR3nt: TGTGCCAGCAGTTCTCTTCTCGCCGGGGAGCTGTTTTTT
abundance: .
v_gene: TRBV28
d_gene: .
j_gene: TRBJ2-2

CDR3aa: CASSAYGTGGGDTQYF
CDR3nt: TGTGCCAGCAGCGCTTACGGGACAGGGGGTGGTGATACGCAGTATTTT
abundance: .
v_gene: TRBV9
d_gene: TRBD1
j_gene: TRBJ2-3

CDR3aa: CASSTGQPFGSDGYTF
CDR3nt: TGTGCCAGCAGCACGGGACAACCGTTCGGAAGTGATGGCTACACCTTC
abundance: .
v_gene: TRBV7-2
d_gene: .
j_gene: TRBJ1-2

CDR3aa: CASSENRGANEKLFF
CDR3nt: TGTGCCAGCAGCGAAAACAGGGGAGCTAATGAAAAACTGTTTTTT
abundance: .
v_gene: TRBV7-2
d_gene: TRBD1
j_gene: TRBJ1-4

CDR3aa: CASRRLQGAGELFF
CDR3nt: TGTGCCAGCAGGCGATTACAGGGCGCCGGGGAGCTGTTTTTT
abundance: once
v_gene: TRBV7-6
d_gene: .
j_gene: TRBJ2-2

CDR3aa: CASSTTGSQYF
CDR3nt: TGTGCCAGCAGCACCACAGGGAGTCAGTACTTC
abundance: .
v_gene: TRBV7-9
d_gene: .
j_gene: TRBJ2-5

CDR3aa: CASSHRGGLERGYEQYF
CDR3nt: TGTGCCAGCAGCCATAGGGGAGGGCTCGAGCGGGGTTACGAGCAGTACTTC
abundance: .
v_gene: TRBV25-1
d_gene: TRBD2
j_gene: TRBJ2-7

CDR3aa: CAISDIQVANYGYTF
CDR3nt: TGTGCCATCAGTGATATCCAGGTAGCTAACTATGGCTACACCTTC
abundance: few
v_gene: TRBV10-3
d_gene: .
j_gene: TRBJ1-2

CDR3aa: CASSLEPRLYVEAFF
CDR3nt: TGTGCCAGCAGCTTAGAACCCCGGCTATACGTGGAAGCTTTCTTT
abundance: once
v_gene: TRBV7-2
d_gene: .
j_gene: TRBJ1-1

CDR3aa: CASSQKTVEALEEQYF
CDR3nt: TGTGCCAGCAGCCAAAAGACAGTCGAGGCGTTAGAGGAGCAGTACTTC
abundance: .
v_gene: TRBV3-1/TRBV3-2
d_gene: .
j_gene: TRBJ2-7

CDR3aa: CSASAGANSNQPQHF
CDR3nt: TGCAGTGCTAGTGCGGGGGCTAATAGCAATCAGCCCCAGCATTTT
abundance: .
v_gene: TRBV20-1
d_gene: .
j_gene: TRBJ1-5

CDR3aa: CASSPGLGYEQYF
CDR3nt: TGTGCCAGTAGCCCTGGCTTAGGCTACGAGCAGTACTTC
abundance: .
v_gene: TRBV19
d_gene: .
j_gene: TRBJ2-7

CDR3aa: CASSLVSGRADTQYF
CDR3nt: TGTGCCAGCAGCTTAGTTTCGGGGAGGGCAGATACGCAGTATTTT
abundance: .
v_gene: TRBV7-9
d_gene: TRBD2
j_gene: TRBJ2-3

CDR3aa: CASSYLETGNTEAFF
CDR3nt: TGTGCCAGCAGTTATTTAGAAACAGGGAACACTGAAGCTTTCTTT
abundance: .
v_gene: TRBV2
d_gene: .
j_gene: TRBJ1-1

CDR3aa: CASRRGPNTEAFF
CDR3nt: TGTGCCAGCAGGAGGGGCCCGAACACTGAAGCTTTCTTT
abundance: .
v_gene: TRBV6-5
d_gene: .
j_gene: TRBJ1-1

CDR3aa: CASSRDRVTGELFF
CDR3nt: TGTGCCAGCAGCCGAGACAGGGTCACCGGGGAGCTGTTTTTT
abundance: .
v_gene: TRBV7-3
d_gene: TRBD1
j_gene: TRBJ2-2

CDR3aa: CASTSGGSTKGQYF
CDR3nt: TGTGCCAGTACTAGCGGGGGGTCCACAAAGGGCCAGTACTTC
abundance: .
v_gene: TRBV27
d_gene: TRBD2
j_gene: TRBJ2-5

CDR3aa: CASSSGSYYEQYF
CDR3nt: TGTGCCAGCAGTTCGGGATCCTACTACGAGCAGTACTTC
abundance: .
v_gene: TRBV6-2/TRBV6-3
d_gene: .
j_gene: TRBJ2-7

CDR3aa: CASSIEGAGNQPQHF
CDR3nt: TGTGCCAGTAGTATCGAGGGGGCCGGCAATCAGCCCCAGCATTTT
abundance: once
v_gene: TRBV19
d_gene: TRBD1
j_gene: TRBJ1-5

CDR3aa: CASSNLGQGGDTQYF
CDR3nt: TGTGCCAGTAGTAACCTGGGACAGGGGGGAGATACGCAGTATTTT
abundance: few
v_gene: TRBV19
d_gene: TRBD1
j_gene: TRBJ2-3

CDR3aa: CSAGLEPQHF
CDR3nt: TGCAGTGCCGGACTTGAGCCCCAGCATTTT
abundance: .
v_gene: TRBV20-1
d_gene: .
j_gene: TRBJ1-5

CDR3aa: CSVETASNQPQHF
CDR3nt: TGCAGCGTTGAAACAGCCAGCAATCAGCCCCAGCATTTT
abundance: few
v_gene: TRBV29-1
d_gene: .
j_gene: TRBJ1-5

CDR3aa: CASRLQGARAGELFF
CDR3nt: TGTGCCAGCAGGCTGCAGGGGGCGCGGGCCGGGGAGCTGTTTTTT
abundance: .
v_gene: TRBV7-9
d_gene: TRBD1
j_gene: TRBJ2-2

CDR3aa: CASTPGGAGGTEAFF
CDR3nt: TGTGCCAGCACCCCGGGGGGGGCCGGTGGAACTGAAGCTTTCTTT
abundance: once
v_gene: TRBV7-2
d_gene: .
j_gene: TRBJ1-1

CDR3aa: CASSYSQAAYGYTF
CDR3nt: TGTGCCAGCAGTTACTCCCAGGCCGCCTATGGCTACACCTTC
abundance: .
v_gene: TRBV6-5
d_gene: .
j_gene: TRBJ1-2

CDR3aa: CASSQDSGTGDYNEQFF
CDR3nt: TGCGCCAGCAGCCAAGACTCCGGGACAGGGGATTACAATGAGCAGTTCTTC
abundance: .
v_gene: TRBV4-3
d_gene: TRBD1
j_gene: TRBJ2-1

CDR3aa: CASSLLTAEQYF
CDR3nt: TGTGCCAGCAGTTTATTAACAGCCGAGCAGTACTTC
abundance: .
v_gene: TRBV28
d_gene: .
j_gene: TRBJ2-7